The rows below give T cell receptor beta chains drawn from one sample of a study of CD8+ T cells in alopecia areata. Libraries were prepared by immunoSEQ multiplex PCR; TCRdb keeps only in-frame clonotypes and omits some of them. The sample records around 120,000 clones, roughly 60% being singletons. Sequencing was performed on CD8+ T cells sorted from blood, taken at week 4, from a patient treated with tofacitinib. All receptors come from a human donor with alopecia areata. CDR3s include the opening cysteine and the closing phenylalanine or tryptophan. Fields, in order: CDR3 length, D gene, V gene, J gene, clone size, CDR3 DNA, CDR3 protein. The D gene is left open where the match is weak. The size entry is marked missing in some rows and otherwise reads once, few, many or a size class.

length: 13
D: TRBD1
V: TRBV27
J: TRBJ2-5
size: -
DNA: TGTGCCAGCACCCCCCAGGGGGAAGAGACCCAGTACTTC
CDR3: CASTPQGEETQYF

length: 14
D: -
V: TRBV15
J: TRBJ2-2
size: -
DNA: TGTGCCACCAGCAGAGATCCTAGCACCGGGGAGCTGTTTTTT
CDR3: CATSRDPSTGELFF

length: 13
D: -
V: TRBV7-8
J: TRBJ2-7
size: -
DNA: TGTGCCAGCAGCGTAAGCCCAGGCTACGAGCAGTACTTC
CDR3: CASSVSPGYEQYF

length: 17
D: TRBD2
V: TRBV11-2
J: TRBJ2-3
size: -
DNA: TGTGCCAGCAGCTTAGGTTGGCTAGCGGGGAGCACAGATACGCAGTATTTT
CDR3: CASSLGWLAGSTDTQYF

length: 14
D: TRBD1
V: TRBV7-2
J: TRBJ2-5
size: -
DNA: TGTGCCAGCAGCTTGACAGGGGCTCAGGAGACCCAGTACTTC
CDR3: CASSLTGAQETQYF

length: 14
D: -
V: TRBV29-1
J: TRBJ2-7
size: few
DNA: TGCAGCGTGGGGGGGCTGGCAGGACCCTACGAGCAGTACTTC
CDR3: CSVGGLAGPYEQYF

length: 16
D: -
V: TRBV19
J: TRBJ1-5
size: -
DNA: TGTGCCAGTAGTAATCGACAGGCACCATGGGATCAGCCCCAGCATTTT
CDR3: CASSNRQAPWDQPQHF

length: 14
D: TRBD2
V: TRBV29-1
J: TRBJ2-1
size: -
DNA: TGCAGCGCTCATAGCGGGGATGCCTACAATGAGCAGTTCTTC
CDR3: CSAHSGDAYNEQFF

length: 13
D: -
V: TRBV29-1
J: TRBJ2-7
size: -
DNA: TGCAGCGTTGAGGGGAAACAGGGCTACGAGCAGTACTTC
CDR3: CSVEGKQGYEQYF

length: 13
D: -
V: TRBV7-9
J: TRBJ1-2
size: once
DNA: TGTGCCAGCAGCGAGGTCACTTACTATGGCTACACCTTC
CDR3: CASSEVTYYGYTF

length: 13
D: -
V: TRBV2
J: TRBJ1-5
size: -
DNA: TGTGCCAGCAGTGAGTGGGTTGGTCAGCCCCAGCATTTT
CDR3: CASSEWVGQPQHF

length: 12
D: -
V: TRBV27
J: TRBJ2-2
size: -
DNA: TGTGCCAGCAGTTATACCCCCGGGGAGCTGTTTTTT
CDR3: CASSYTPGELFF

length: 13
D: -
V: TRBV11-2
J: TRBJ2-7
size: few
DNA: TGTGCCAGCAGCTTAGTTCCCTCCTACGAGCAGTACTTC
CDR3: CASSLVPSYEQYF

length: 13
D: -
V: TRBV2
J: TRBJ2-2
size: -
DNA: TGTGCGAGGACGGGGACGAACACCGGGGAGCTGTTTTTT
CDR3: CARTGTNTGELFF

length: 13
D: TRBD2
V: TRBV5-6
J: TRBJ2-5
size: -
DNA: TGTGCCAGCAGCGCGGGGGGAGAGGAGACCCAGTACTTC
CDR3: CASSAGGEETQYF

length: 15
D: TRBD1
V: TRBV9
J: TRBJ1-1
size: -
DNA: TGTGCCAGCAGCGTAGAGGGGACAGGGAACACTGAAGCTTTCTTT
CDR3: CASSVEGTGNTEAFF

length: 14
D: -
V: TRBV29-1
J: TRBJ2-1
size: -
DNA: TGCAGCGTTGAAGCCGTACGGTCCTACAATGAGCAGTTCTTC
CDR3: CSVEAVRSYNEQFF

length: 13
D: -
V: TRBV29-1
J: TRBJ1-2
size: -
DNA: TGCAGCGCCGTGTTAGAGGGGCTCTATGGCTACACCTTC
CDR3: CSAVLEGLYGYTF

length: 15
D: -
V: TRBV30
J: TRBJ1-2
size: -
DNA: TGTGCCTGGAGTGAGTCCGGGATTTTCATATATGGCTACACCTTC
CDR3: CAWSESGIFIYGYTF

length: 11
D: -
V: TRBV30
J: TRBJ2-1
size: once
DNA: TGTGCCTGGAGTGACGGGCCTGAGCAGTTCTTC
CDR3: CAWSDGPEQFF

length: 14
D: -
V: TRBV6-5
J: TRBJ2-1
size: -
DNA: TGTGCCAGCAGTTACCCGGGGGCGGTCAATGAGCAGTTCTTC
CDR3: CASSYPGAVNEQFF

length: 12
D: -
V: TRBV2
J: TRBJ2-7
size: -
DNA: TGTGCCAGCAGTGTTGGGACCTACGAGCAGTACTTC
CDR3: CASSVGTYEQYF

length: 14
D: -
V: TRBV11-1
J: TRBJ1-2
size: few
DNA: TGTGCCAGCAGCCCGATCGCCAGGGGATATGGCTACACCTTC
CDR3: CASSPIARGYGYTF

length: 15
D: TRBD1
V: TRBV15
J: TRBJ2-5
size: few
DNA: TGTGCCACCAGCGTCCGGGACAGGGGGCTGGAGACCCAGTACTTC
CDR3: CATSVRDRGLETQYF

length: 16
D: -
V: TRBV7-9
J: TRBJ2-5
size: once
DNA: TGTGCCAGCAGCTTAGCGGCGGGGTTTGGCGAGGAGACCCAGTACTTC
CDR3: CASSLAAGFGEETQYF

length: 12
D: -
V: TRBV5-6
J: TRBJ2-2
size: -
DNA: TGTGCCAGCAGCTTGGGGCCCGGGGAGCTGTTTTTT
CDR3: CASSLGPGELFF

length: 14
D: -
V: TRBV29-1
J: TRBJ2-7
size: few
DNA: TGCAGCGTTGAAGGCCCCTGGACCTCCTACGAGCAGTACTTC
CDR3: CSVEGPWTSYEQYF

length: 13
D: TRBD1
V: TRBV15
J: TRBJ2-7
size: -
DNA: TGTGCCACCAGGGGACAGGGGGCCTACGAGCAGTACTTC
CDR3: CATRGQGAYEQYF

length: 13
D: TRBD1
V: TRBV29-1
J: TRBJ1-2
size: -
DNA: TGCAGCGGTGCCGGGACAGGGGACTATGGCTACACCTTC
CDR3: CSGAGTGDYGYTF

length: 17
D: TRBD1
V: TRBV25-1
J: TRBJ1-1
size: -
DNA: TGTGCCAGCAGTGATCGCGGACAGGGTATGGAGAACACTGAAGCTTTCTTT
CDR3: CASSDRGQGMENTEAFF

length: 13
D: -
V: TRBV7-9
J: TRBJ2-1
size: -
DNA: TGTGCCAGCAGCTTAGGGGACCTCAATGAGCAGTTCTTC
CDR3: CASSLGDLNEQFF

length: 13
D: -
V: TRBV30
J: TRBJ1-3
size: -
DNA: TGTGCCTGGAGTCCATTCTCTGGAAACACCATATATTTT
CDR3: CAWSPFSGNTIYF

length: 18
D: TRBD1
V: TRBV7-9
J: TRBJ1-1
size: few
DNA: TGTGCCAGCAGCTCCCAACAGGGGTCAGGGGATCCGAACACTGAAGCTTTCTTT
CDR3: CASSSQQGSGDPNTEAFF

length: 15
D: TRBD2
V: TRBV16
J: TRBJ2-7
size: many
DNA: TGTGCCAGCAGCGGAGGACTAGCGGGGCCGTACGAGCAGTACTTC
CDR3: CASSGGLAGPYEQYF

length: 12
D: -
V: TRBV15
J: TRBJ2-7
size: few
DNA: TGTGCCACCAGCAGAGAAGACTACGAGCAGTACTTC
CDR3: CATSREDYEQYF

length: 14
D: -
V: TRBV30
J: TRBJ1-5
size: -
DNA: TGTGCCTGGAGCCCCGGACCCGTCAATCAGCCCCAGCATTTT
CDR3: CAWSPGPVNQPQHF

length: 11
D: -
V: TRBV30
J: TRBJ2-2
size: -
DNA: TGTGCCTGGAGTGATCCAGGGGAGCTGTTTTTT
CDR3: CAWSDPGELFF

length: 14
D: -
V: TRBV30
J: TRBJ2-1
size: once
DNA: TGTGCCTGGAGTATTTCACTAAACGTCGATGAGCAGTTCTTC
CDR3: CAWSISLNVDEQFF

length: 14
D: TRBD1
V: TRBV29-1
J: TRBJ2-5
size: -
DNA: TGCAGCGTTATTGACAGGGACGCACAAGAGACCCAGTACTTC
CDR3: CSVIDRDAQETQYF

length: 14
D: TRBD1
V: TRBV29-1
J: TRBJ2-7
size: -
DNA: TGCAGCGTTGGGGTGACAGGGGCTTCCTACGAGCAGTACTTC
CDR3: CSVGVTGASYEQYF

length: 14
D: TRBD1
V: TRBV30
J: TRBJ1-5
size: -
DNA: TGTGCCTGGAGTGGAGGACAGGGTGGTCAGCCCCAGCATTTT
CDR3: CAWSGGQGGQPQHF

length: 15
D: -
V: TRBV5-6
J: TRBJ2-3
size: once
DNA: TGTGCCAGCAGCTTCGGACATTTCAAAGGGGATACGCAGTATTTT
CDR3: CASSFGHFKGDTQYF

length: 12
D: -
V: TRBV29-1
J: TRBJ1-4
size: once
DNA: TGCAGCGTTGAATTGGGACAACGGGGACTGTTTTTT
CDR3: CSVELGQRGLFF

length: 13
D: -
V: TRBV29-1
J: TRBJ1-2
size: few
DNA: TGCAGCGTACGGGACATAGCTAACTATGGCTACACCTTC
CDR3: CSVRDIANYGYTF

length: 14
D: -
V: TRBV4-3
J: TRBJ2-7
size: -
DNA: TGCGCCAGCAGCCAAGGCCGGTCCTCCTACGAGCAGTACTTC
CDR3: CASSQGRSSYEQYF

length: 11
D: -
V: TRBV7-9
J: TRBJ2-2
size: few
DNA: TGTGCCAGCAGCCTTACCGGGGAGCTGTTTTTT
CDR3: CASSLTGELFF